These 15 T cell receptor beta chains originate from one sample sequenced in a study of CD8+ T cells in alopecia areata. Reverse transcribed after extraction, RNA yielded cDNA as the sequencing template. Only in-frame clones appear in the TCRdb table, and some are missing; sequencing was by immunoSEQ multiplex PCR. The sample contains roughly 150,000 clones, roughly 52% of which appear only once. Treatment of the sample: oral pan-JAK inhibitor, 5-10 mg twice daily. Sequences were derived from CD8+ T cells sorted from blood, sampled at week 4, from a patient treated with tofacitinib. Receptor source: a human donor with alopecia areata.

J is TRBJ1-2 and V is TRBV30; D gene unclear. The CDR3 totals 14 residues. Germline V gene sequence: CDR1 GTSNPN, CDR2 SVGIG (reference sequence). The V gene lost 2 bases and the J gene lost 0 bases, with 10 bases spanning the gap. In DNA form, the CDR3 reads TGTGCCTGGAGTACCTCGTCAGCTAACTATGGCTACACCTTC. This translates into CAWSTSSANYGYTF.

The chain is built from TRBV7-9 and TRBJ1-4; unclear D gene. Trimming cost V 8 bases and J 0 bases, with 4 bases left between them. Germline CDR1 reads SEHNR; CDR2 reads FQNEAQ (reference sequence). The CDR3 has 12 residues. Here the CDR3 reads CASATTNEKLFF. The CDR3 bases are TGTGCCAGCGCAACAACTAATGAAAAACTGTTTTTT.

The rearrangement uses TRBV4-2 and TRBJ1-1; D may be TRBD1 (5 bases). Trimming took 1 base from V and 7 from J, leaving 22 bases between them. From germline, CDR1 is LGHNA and CDR2 YNFKEQ. This CDR3 is built from 17 residues. The DNA for the CDR3 is TGTGCCAGCAGCCAAGCCCAGGCTTGGGAGCAGGGACTTGAAGCTTTCTTT. This translates into CASSQAQAWEQGLEAFF.

This clone was detected once. The rearrangement uses TRBV6-5 and TRBJ2-7; D may match TRBD1 or TRBD2 (6 bases each). Trimming stripped 0 bases from V and 3 bases from J, with 9 bases between. The CDR3 spans 14 residues. The germline gives CDR1 MNHEY, CDR2 SVGAGI. In DNA, the CDR3 is TGTGCCAGCAGTTACTCCGGGGGACACTACGAGCAGTACTTC. Translated: CASSYSGGHYEQYF.

The chain uses TRBV6-6 and TRBJ1-2, with 7 bases lining up with TRBD1. This CDR3 spans 13 amino acids. Trimming cost V 10 bases and J 2 bases; bases outside gene matches: 7. Germline lookup yields CDR1 MNHNY and CDR2 SVGAGI (reference sequence). CDR3 amino acids: CAMWDSENYGYTF. In DNA form, the CDR3 reads TGTGCCATGTGGGACAGCGAAAACTATGGCTACACCTTC.

This clone showed up just a few times. The chain uses TRBV27 and TRBJ1-2; D remains unclear. In germline, CDR1 is MNHEY, CDR2 SMNVEV (reference sequence). The CDR3 is 14 residues long. The ends were cut back, 5 bases at V and 2 bases at J, with 12 bases in the middle. The CDR3 sequence: CASSPNEQNYGYTF. CDR3 DNA sequence: TGTGCCAGCAGTCCCAATGAGCAGAACTATGGCTACACCTTC.

The rearrangement uses TRBV6-5 and TRBJ2-7; D possibly matches TRBD1 or TRBD2 (5 bases each). The CDR3 sequence is 16 residues long. Germline CDR1 MNHEY, CDR2 SVGAGI. V gave up 4 bases and J gave up 3 bases, with 19 bases separating them. The CDR3 is CASSLEGWGTSYEQYF. The CDR3 nucleotides read TGTGCCAGCAGTTTAGAGGGGTGGGGGACCAGCTACGAGCAGTACTTC.

The sample holds a few counts of this clone. The chain carries TRBV2 and TRBJ1-6; 9 bases are a match to TRBD1. The J segment lost 8 bases and the V segment lost 4 bases, leaving 0 bases of the junction unmatched. This CDR3 contains 13 residues. Per germline, CDR1 SNHLY and CDR2 FYNNEI. The CDR3 nucleotides read TGTGCCAGCAGTGGGACAGGGGATTCACCCCTCCACTTT. The encoded protein is CASSGTGDSPLHF.

The gene calls are TRBV11-2 and TRBJ1-1; perhaps TRBD1 as D (5 bases). The CDR3 spans 13 residues. Trimming pared 3 bases from V and 1 base from J, leaving 6 bases between. Germline loops: CDR1 SGHAT, CDR2 FQNNGV. The CDR3 region is CASSFGGNTEAFF. DNA of the CDR3: TGTGCCAGCAGCTTCGGGGGGAACACTGAAGCTTTCTTT.

V and J are TRBV19 and TRBJ2-7, with no clear D. There are 14 residues in the CDR3. Trimming shortened V by 7 bases and J by 5 bases, and 18 bases separated the two germline ends. Looked up from germline, CDR1 is LNHDA and CDR2 is SQIVND (reference sequence). The chain's CDR3 is CASTPRPFRDEQYF. The CDR3 nucleotides are TGTGCCAGTACCCCGAGGCCGTTTCGTGACGAGCAGTACTTC.

The V gene is TRBV6-5, the J gene TRBJ2-5; TRBD1 matches 9 bases. The CDR3 loop spans 14 amino acids. From germline, CDR1 is MNHEY and CDR2 SVGAGI. V lost 5 bases, J lost 5 bases, and 6 bases stayed unmatched. CDR3 amino acids: CASSTTGGMETQYF. CDR3 DNA: TGTGCCAGCAGTACGACAGGGGGTATGGAGACCCAGTACTTC.

The V call is TRBV5-6, the J call TRBJ2-5, with unresolved D. This CDR3 is built from 12 residues. CDR1 and CDR2 (germline): SGHDT, YYEEEE. V lost 4 bases and J lost 10, with 14 bases in between. The CDR3 sequence is CASSPGPLGQYF. The CDR3 nucleotides are TGTGCCAGCAGCCCCGGTCCTTTGGGCCAGTACTTC.

Comments on this clone: This CDR3 is also generated by other DNA sequences in the sample. The V gene is TRBV5-1, the J gene TRBJ1-2; 11 nucleotides align to TRBD1. Germline V gene sequence: CDR1 SGHRS, CDR2 YFSETQ. The V gene end was trimmed by 3 bases and the J gene end by 6 bases; junction bases not matched to a gene: 1. The CDR3 covers 13 residues. In DNA, the CDR3 is TGCGCCAGCAGCTCGGGACAGGGGGATGGCTACACCTTC. Translation gives CASSSGQGDGYTF.

The chain combines TRBV5-1 with TRBJ1-6; D ambiguous. The V gene's germline CDR1 is SGHRS and CDR2 YFSETQ. This CDR3 is 12 amino acids long. V was pared by 5 bases and J by 7 bases, with 7 bases between. The CDR3 DNA sequence: TGCGCCAGCAGGGGCGGGAATTCACCCCTCCACTTT. As protein: CASRGGNSPLHF.

The CDR3 loop is CASSSQGREQYF. Written as DNA, the CDR3 is TGTGCCAGCAGCAGTCAGGGGCGCGAGCAGTACTTC. The chain carries TRBV9 and TRBJ2-7; D may be TRBD1 (6 bases). Per germline, CDR1 SGDLS and CDR2 YYNGEE. Deletions cut 4 bases from V and 6 bases from J, with 11 bases between. The CDR3 is 12 residues long.